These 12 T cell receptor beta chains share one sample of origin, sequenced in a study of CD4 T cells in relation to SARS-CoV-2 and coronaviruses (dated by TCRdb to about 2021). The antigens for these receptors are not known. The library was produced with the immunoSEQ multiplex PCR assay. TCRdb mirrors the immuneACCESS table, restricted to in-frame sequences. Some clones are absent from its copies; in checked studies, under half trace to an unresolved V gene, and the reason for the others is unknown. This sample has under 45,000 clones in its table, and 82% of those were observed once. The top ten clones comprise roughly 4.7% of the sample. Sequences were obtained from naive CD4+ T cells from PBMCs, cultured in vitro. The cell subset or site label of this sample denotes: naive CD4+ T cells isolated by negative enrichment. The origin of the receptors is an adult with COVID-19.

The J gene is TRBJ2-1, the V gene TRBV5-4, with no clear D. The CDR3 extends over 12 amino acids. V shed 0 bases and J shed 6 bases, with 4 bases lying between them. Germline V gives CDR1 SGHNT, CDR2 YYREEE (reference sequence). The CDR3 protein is CASSLGTNEQFF. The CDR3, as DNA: TGTGCCAGCAGCTTGGGCACCAATGAGCAGTTCTTC. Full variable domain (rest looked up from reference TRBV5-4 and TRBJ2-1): ETGVTQSPTHLIKTRGQQVTLRCSSQSGHNTVSWYQQALGQGPQFIFQYYREEENGRGNFPPRFSGLQFPNYSSELNVNALELDDSALYLCASSLGTNEQFFGPGTRLTVL.

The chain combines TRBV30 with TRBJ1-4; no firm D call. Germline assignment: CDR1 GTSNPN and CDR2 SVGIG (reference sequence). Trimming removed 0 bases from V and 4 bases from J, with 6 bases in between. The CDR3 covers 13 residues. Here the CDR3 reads CAWSVASNEKLFF. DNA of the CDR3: TGTGCCTGGAGTGTTGCGAGTAATGAAAAACTGTTTTTT.

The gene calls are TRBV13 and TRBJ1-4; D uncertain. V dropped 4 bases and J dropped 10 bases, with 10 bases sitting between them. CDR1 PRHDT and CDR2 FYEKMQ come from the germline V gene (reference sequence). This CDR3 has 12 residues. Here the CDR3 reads CASSSKSGKLFF. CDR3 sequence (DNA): TGTGCCAGCAGCTCCAAGTCGGGAAAACTGTTTTTT.

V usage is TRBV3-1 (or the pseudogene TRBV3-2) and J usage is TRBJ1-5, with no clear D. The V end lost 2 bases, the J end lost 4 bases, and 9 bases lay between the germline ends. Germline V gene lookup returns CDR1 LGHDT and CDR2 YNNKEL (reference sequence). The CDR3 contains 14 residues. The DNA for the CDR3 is TGTGCCAGCAGCCAACAAGGTTGGAATCAGCCCCAGCATTTT. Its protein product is CASSQQGWNQPQHF.

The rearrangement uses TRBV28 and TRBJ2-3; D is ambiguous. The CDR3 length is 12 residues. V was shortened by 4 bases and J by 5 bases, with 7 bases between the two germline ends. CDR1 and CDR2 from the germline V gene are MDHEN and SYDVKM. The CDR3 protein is CASSSQIDTQYF. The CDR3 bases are TGTGCCAGCAGTTCCCAAATAGATACGCAGTATTTT.

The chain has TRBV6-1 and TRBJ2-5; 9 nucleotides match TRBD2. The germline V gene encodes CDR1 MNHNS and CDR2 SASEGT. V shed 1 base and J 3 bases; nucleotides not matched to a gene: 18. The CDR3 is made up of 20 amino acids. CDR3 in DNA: TGTGCCAGCAGTGAAGTAACAGGAGGATCTGTAGCGGGAGAAGAAGAGACCCAGTACTTC. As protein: CASSEVTGGSVAGEEETQYF.

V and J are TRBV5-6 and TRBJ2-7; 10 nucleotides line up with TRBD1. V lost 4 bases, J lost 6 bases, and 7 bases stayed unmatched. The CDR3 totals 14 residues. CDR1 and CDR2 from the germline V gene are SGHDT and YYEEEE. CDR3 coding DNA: TGTGCCAGCAGCATCCGGGACAGGGGTGCCGAGCAGTACTTC. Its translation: CASSIRDRGAEQYF.

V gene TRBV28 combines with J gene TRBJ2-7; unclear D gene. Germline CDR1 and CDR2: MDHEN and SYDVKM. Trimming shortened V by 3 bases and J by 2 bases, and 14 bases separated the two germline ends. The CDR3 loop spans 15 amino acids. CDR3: CASSFSHLFTYEQYF. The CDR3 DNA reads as TGTGCCAGCAGTTTTTCACACCTCTTCACCTACGAGCAGTACTTC.

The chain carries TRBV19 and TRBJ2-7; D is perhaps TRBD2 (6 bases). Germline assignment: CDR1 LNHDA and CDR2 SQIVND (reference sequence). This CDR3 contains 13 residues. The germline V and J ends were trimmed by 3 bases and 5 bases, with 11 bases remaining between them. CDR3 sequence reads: CASSITGVNEQYF. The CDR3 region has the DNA TGTGCCAGTAGTATCACGGGAGTGAACGAGCAGTACTTC.

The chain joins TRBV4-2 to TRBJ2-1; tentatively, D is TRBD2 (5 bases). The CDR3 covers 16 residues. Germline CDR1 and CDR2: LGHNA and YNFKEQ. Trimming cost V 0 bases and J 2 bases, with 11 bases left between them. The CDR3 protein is CASSQESQRTYNEQFF. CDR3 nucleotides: TGTGCCAGCAGCCAAGAGTCTCAGCGGACCTACAATGAGCAGTTCTTC.

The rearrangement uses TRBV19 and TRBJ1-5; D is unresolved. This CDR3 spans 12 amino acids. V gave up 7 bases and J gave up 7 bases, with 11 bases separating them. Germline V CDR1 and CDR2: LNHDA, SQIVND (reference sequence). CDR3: CASKEGGQPQHF. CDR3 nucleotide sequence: TGTGCCAGTAAGGAGGGAGGCCAGCCCCAGCATTTT. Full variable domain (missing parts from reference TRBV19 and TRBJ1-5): DGGITQSPKYLFRKEGQNVTLSCEQNLNHDAMYWYRQDPGQGLRLIYYSQIVNDFQKGDIAEGYSVSREKKESFPLTVTSAQKNPTAFYLCASKEGGQPQHFGDGTRLSIL.

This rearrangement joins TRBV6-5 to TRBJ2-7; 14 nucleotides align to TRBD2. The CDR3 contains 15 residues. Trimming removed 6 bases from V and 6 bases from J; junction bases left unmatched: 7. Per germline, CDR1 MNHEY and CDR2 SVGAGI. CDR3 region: CASSHGTSGRGEQYF. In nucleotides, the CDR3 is TGTGCCAGCAGCCACGGGACTAGCGGGAGAGGCGAGCAGTACTTC.